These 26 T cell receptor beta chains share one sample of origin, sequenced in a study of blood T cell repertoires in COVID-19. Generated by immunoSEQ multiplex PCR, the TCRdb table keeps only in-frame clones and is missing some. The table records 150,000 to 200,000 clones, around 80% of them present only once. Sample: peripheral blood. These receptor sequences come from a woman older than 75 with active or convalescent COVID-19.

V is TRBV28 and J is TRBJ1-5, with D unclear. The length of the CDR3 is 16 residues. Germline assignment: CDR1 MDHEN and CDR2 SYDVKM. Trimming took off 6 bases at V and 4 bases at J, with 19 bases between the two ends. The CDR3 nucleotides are TGTGCCAGCAGCCGACCTTCCGGAGGTTCAAATCAGCCCCAGCATTTT. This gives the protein CASSRPSGGSNQPQHF.

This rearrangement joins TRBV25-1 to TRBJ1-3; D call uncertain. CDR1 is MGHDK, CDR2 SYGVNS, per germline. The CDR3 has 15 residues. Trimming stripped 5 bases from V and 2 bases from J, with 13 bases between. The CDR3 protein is CASSPQLVAGNTIYF. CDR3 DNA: TGTGCCAGCAGTCCCCAATTAGTTGCTGGAAACACCATATATTTT.

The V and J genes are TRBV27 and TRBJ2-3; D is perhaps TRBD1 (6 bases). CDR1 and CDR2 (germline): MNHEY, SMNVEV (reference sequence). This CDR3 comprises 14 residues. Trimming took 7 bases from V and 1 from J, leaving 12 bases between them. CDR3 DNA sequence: TGTGCCAGCACCCTTAACAGGGGCACAGATACGCAGTATTTT. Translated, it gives CASTLNRGTDTQYF.

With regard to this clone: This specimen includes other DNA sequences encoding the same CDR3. The CDR3 reads CASSLLAGDTGELFF. The DNA of the CDR3 is TGTGCCAGCAGTTTATTAGCAGGGGACACCGGGGAGCTGTTTTTT. This chain links TRBV27 with TRBJ2-2; a possible D gene is TRBD1 (6 bases). Germline V gene data show CDR1 as MNHEY and CDR2 as SMNVEV (reference sequence). The CDR3 totals 15 residues. The V gene lost 1 base and the J gene lost 3 bases, with 9 bases spanning the gap.

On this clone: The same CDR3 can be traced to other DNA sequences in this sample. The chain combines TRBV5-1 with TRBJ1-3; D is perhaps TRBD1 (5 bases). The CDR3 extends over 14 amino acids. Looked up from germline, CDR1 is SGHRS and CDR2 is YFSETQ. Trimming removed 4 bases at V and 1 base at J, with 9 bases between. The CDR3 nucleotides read TGCGCCAGCAGCCTGCAGGGTTCTGGAAACACCATATATTTT. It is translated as CASSLQGSGNTIYF.

The DNA for the CDR3 is TGCGCCAGCAGCCACCACCCCCGGGATGGCTACACCTTC. Its protein is CASSHHPRDGYTF. J is TRBJ1-2 and V is TRBV4-3; no clear D. CDR1 is LGHNA and CDR2 is YSLEER in the germline V gene. V was pared by 3 bases and J by 6 bases, with 11 bases between. This CDR3 is 13 amino acids long.

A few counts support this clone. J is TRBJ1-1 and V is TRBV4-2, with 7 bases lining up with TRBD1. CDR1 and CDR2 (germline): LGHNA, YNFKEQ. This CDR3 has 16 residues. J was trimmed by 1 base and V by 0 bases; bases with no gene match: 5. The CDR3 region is CASSQDSRQGNTEAFF. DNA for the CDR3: TGTGCCAGCAGCCAAGATTCGCGACAGGGGAACACTGAAGCTTTCTTT.

The CDR3 DNA follows: TGTGCCAGCAGTGAATGGGCAGTCTATGGCTACACCTTC. Translating gives CASSEWAVYGYTF. The gene calls are TRBV25-1 and TRBJ1-2, with no clear D. Germline loops: CDR1 MGHDK, CDR2 SYGVNS. The CDR3 is 13 amino acids. Trimming stripped 1 base from V and 4 bases from J, with 7 bases between.

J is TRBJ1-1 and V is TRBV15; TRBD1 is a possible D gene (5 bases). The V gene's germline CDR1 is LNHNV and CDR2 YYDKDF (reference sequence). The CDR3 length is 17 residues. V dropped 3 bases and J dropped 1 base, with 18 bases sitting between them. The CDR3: CATSRGKGEGTNTEAFF. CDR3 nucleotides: TGTGCCACCAGCAGGGGGAAAGGGGAGGGGACGAACACTGAAGCTTTCTTT.

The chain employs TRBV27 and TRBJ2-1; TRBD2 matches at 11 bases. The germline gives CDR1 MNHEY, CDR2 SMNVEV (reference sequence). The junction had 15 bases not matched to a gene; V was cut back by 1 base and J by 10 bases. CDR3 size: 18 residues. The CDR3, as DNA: TGTGCCAGCAGTTTATTCTTGGGCCCTGGGACTAGCGGACGGGAGCAGTTCTTC. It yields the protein CASSLFLGPGTSGREQFF.

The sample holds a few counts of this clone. For the CDR3, the DNA is TGTGCCAGCAGTCCAGACAGCACCGGGGAGCTGTTTTTT. The encoded protein is CASSPDSTGELFF. The V call is TRBV7-9, the J call TRBJ2-2; tentatively, D is TRBD1 (5 bases). The CDR3 totals 13 residues. Trimming stripped 6 bases from V and 4 bases from J, with 9 bases between. Germline values: CDR1 SEHNR, CDR2 FQNEAQ (reference sequence).

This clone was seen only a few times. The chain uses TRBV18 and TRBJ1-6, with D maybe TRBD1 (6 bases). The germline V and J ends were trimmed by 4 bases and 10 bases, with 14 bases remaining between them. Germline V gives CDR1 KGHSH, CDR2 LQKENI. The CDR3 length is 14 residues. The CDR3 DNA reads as TGTGCCAGCTCACAACAGGGAATAAGGTCACCCCTCCACTTT. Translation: CASSQQGIRSPLHF.

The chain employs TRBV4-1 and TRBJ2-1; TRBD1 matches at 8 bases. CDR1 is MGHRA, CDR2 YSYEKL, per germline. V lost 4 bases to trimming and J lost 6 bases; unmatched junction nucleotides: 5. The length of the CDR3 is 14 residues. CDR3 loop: CASSPHRGSNEQFF. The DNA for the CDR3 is TGCGCCAGCAGCCCACACAGGGGGTCCAATGAGCAGTTCTTC.

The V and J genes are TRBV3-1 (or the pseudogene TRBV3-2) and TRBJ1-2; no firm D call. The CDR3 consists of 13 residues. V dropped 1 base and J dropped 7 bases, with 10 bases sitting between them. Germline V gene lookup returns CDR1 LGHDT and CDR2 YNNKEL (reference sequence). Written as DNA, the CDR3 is TGTGCCAGCAGCCAAGGCAGAGGAACTGGCTACACCTTC. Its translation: CASSQGRGTGYTF.

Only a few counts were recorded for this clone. In nucleotides, the CDR3 is TGCGCCAGCAGCTTGCGGGACAGGGCGATCTATGGCTACACCTTC. As protein: CASSLRDRAIYGYTF. The chain recombines TRBV5-1 with TRBJ1-2; 9 bases are a match to TRBD1. CDR3 length equals 15 residues. Trimming at V came to 1 base and at J to 4 bases, leaving 5 bases not matched to a gene. The germline V gene encodes CDR1 SGHRS and CDR2 YFSETQ.

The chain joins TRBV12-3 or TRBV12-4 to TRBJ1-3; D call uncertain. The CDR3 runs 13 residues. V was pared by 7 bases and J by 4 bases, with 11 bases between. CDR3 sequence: CASTLGVGNTIYF. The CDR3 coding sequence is TGTGCCAGCACTTTGGGAGTCGGAAACACCATATATTTT.

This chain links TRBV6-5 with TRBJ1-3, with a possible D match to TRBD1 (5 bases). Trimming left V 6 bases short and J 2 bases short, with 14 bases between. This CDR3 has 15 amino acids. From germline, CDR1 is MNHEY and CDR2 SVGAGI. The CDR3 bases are TGTGCCAGCAGCCGAACCGCAGGGACTGGAAACACCATATATTTT. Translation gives CASSRTAGTGNTIYF.

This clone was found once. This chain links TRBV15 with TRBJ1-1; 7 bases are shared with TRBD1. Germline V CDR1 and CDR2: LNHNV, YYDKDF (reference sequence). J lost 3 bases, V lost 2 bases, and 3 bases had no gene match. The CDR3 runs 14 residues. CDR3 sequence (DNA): TGTGCCACCAGCAGAAAAGGGACAGACACTGAAGCTTTCTTT. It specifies CATSRKGTDTEAFF.

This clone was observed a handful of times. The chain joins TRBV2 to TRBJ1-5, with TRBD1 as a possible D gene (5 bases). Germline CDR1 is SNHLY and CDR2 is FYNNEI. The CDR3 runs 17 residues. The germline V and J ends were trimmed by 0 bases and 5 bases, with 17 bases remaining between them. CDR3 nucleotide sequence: TGTGCCAGCAGTGAAGCGAGATATCCTCAGGGCGATCAGCCCCAGCATTTT. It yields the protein CASSEARYPQGDQPQHF.

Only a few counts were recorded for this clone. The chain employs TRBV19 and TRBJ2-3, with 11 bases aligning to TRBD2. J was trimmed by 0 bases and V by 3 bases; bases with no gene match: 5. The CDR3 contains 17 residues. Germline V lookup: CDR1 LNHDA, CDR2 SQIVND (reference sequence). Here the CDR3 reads CASSIQTSGVSTDTQYF. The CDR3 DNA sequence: TGTGCCAGTAGTATCCAGACTAGCGGGGTTAGCACAGATACGCAGTATTTT. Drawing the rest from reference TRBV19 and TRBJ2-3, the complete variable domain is DGGITQSPKYLFRKEGQNVTLSCEQNLNHDAMYWYRQDPGQGLRLIYYSQIVNDFQKGDIAEGYSVSREKKESFPLTVTSAQKNPTAFYLCASSIQTSGVSTDTQYFGPGTRLTVL.

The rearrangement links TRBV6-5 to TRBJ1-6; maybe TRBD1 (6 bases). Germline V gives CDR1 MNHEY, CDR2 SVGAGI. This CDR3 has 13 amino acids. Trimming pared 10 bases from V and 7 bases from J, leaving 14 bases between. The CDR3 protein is CATQGTGNSPLHF. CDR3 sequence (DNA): TGTGCCACTCAGGGGACGGGAAATTCACCCCTCCACTTT.

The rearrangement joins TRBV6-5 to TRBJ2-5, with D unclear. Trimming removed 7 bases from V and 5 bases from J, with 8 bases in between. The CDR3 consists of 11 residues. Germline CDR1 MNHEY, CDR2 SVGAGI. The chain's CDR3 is CASTFGETQYF. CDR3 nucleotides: TGTGCCAGCACCTTCGGGGAGACCCAGTACTTC.

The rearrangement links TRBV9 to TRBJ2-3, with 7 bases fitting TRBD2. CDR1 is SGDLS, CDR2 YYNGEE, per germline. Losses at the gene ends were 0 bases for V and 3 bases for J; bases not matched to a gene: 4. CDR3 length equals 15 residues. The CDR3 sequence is CASSVDPSGTDTQYF. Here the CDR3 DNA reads TGTGCCAGCAGCGTAGATCCTAGCGGTACAGATACGCAGTATTTT.

The CDR3 loop reads CASSPQRNQETQYF. The CDR3 DNA is TGTGCCAGCAGTCCACAGAGAAACCAAGAGACCCAGTACTTC. The chain couples TRBV4-2 to TRBJ2-5; no clear D. Germline-derived CDR1 and CDR2 are LGHNA and YNFKEQ. Trimming removed 6 bases from V and 0 bases from J, with 11 bases in between. This CDR3 region has 14 residues.

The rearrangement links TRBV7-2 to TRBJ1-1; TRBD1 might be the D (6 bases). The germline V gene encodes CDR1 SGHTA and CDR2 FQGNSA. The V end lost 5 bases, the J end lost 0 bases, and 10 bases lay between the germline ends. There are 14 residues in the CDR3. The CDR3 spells CASSRTAMNTEAFF. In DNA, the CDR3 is TGTGCCAGCAGCCGGACAGCTATGAACACTGAAGCTTTCTTT.

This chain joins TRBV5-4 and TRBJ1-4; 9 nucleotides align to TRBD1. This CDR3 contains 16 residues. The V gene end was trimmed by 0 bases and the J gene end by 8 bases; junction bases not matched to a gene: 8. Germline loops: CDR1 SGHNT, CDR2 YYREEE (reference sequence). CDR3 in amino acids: CASSLGGQGSGEKLFF. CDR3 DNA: TGTGCCAGCAGCTTGGGGGGACAGGGCTCGGGCGAAAAACTGTTTTTT.